This entry lists 20 T cell receptor beta chains sequenced from one sample in a study of T cells after yellow fever vaccination. TCRdb re-called the 5' RACE reads through MiXCR, storing one row per CDR3 protein. The data contain about 340,000 distinct CDR3 sequences, approximately 13% of them singletons. This material consisted of CD4+ T cells sorted from PBMCs, taken 15 days after the yellow fever booster vaccination. These receptors originate from a man aged 18-30 years who received the YFV17D yellow fever vaccine.

This sequence joins TRBV6-1 and TRBJ2-7; 7 bases are shared with TRBD1. This CDR3 is 14 amino acids long. V lost 1 base to trimming and J lost 3 bases; unmatched junction nucleotides: 3. Germline V gene sequence: CDR1 MNHNS, CDR2 SASEGT. CDR3 nucleotides: TGTGCCAGCAGTGAAGGGACAGGAAACTACGAGCAGTACGTC. This sequence encodes CASSEGTGNYEQYV.

This clonotype was seen a few times. V is TRBV5-1 and J is TRBJ1-4, with D possibly matching TRBD1 (6 bases). The CDR3 is made up of 14 amino acids. V lost 5 bases to trimming and J lost 8 bases, with 16 bases between them. Germline CDR1 SGHRS, CDR2 YFSETQ. Here the CDR3 reads CASSSQGKGEKLFF. In nucleotides, the CDR3 is TGCGCCAGCAGTTCACAGGGAAAGGGAGAAAAACTGTTTTTT. The entire variable domain, with the rest obtained from reference TRBV5-1 and TRBJ1-4, is as follows: KAGVTQTPRYLIKTRGQQVTLSCSPISGHRSVSWYQQTPGQGLQFLFEYFSETQRNKGNFPGRFSGRQFSNSRSEMNVSTLELGDSALYLCASSSQGKGEKLFFGSGTQLSVL.

This clonotype was detected many times. The V and J genes are TRBV5-6 and TRBJ2-7; tentative D call: TRBD1 (5 bases). The V and J ends lost 3 bases and 5 bases respectively, with 12 bases between them. The CDR3 has 13 amino acids. The germline V gene has CDR1 SGHDT and CDR2 YYEEEE. The CDR3 bases are TGTGCCAGCAGCTCTACTTGGGGCGACGAGCAGTACGTC. The encoded protein is CASSSTWGDEQYV.

A few counts support this clonotype. The V and J genes are TRBV10-3 and TRBJ2-1; TRBD1 matches at 7 bases. This CDR3 is 14 amino acids long. V was clipped by 7 bases and J by 7 bases; unmatched bases: 10. Germline V gene sequence: CDR1 ENHRY, CDR2 SYGVKD. CDR3 region: CAIKDRPEGNEQFF. CDR3 DNA: TGTGCCATCAAGGACAGGCCTGAAGGGAATGAGCAGTTCTTC.

Only a few counts were recorded for this clonotype. The chain carries TRBV27 and TRBJ1-1; 7 nucleotides agree with TRBD1. In germline, CDR1 is MNHEY, CDR2 SMNVEV (reference sequence). With V trimmed by 6 bases and J by 2 bases, 6 bases remained unmatched. The CDR3 has 14 amino acids. The CDR3 region is CASSRYRGNTEAFF. The CDR3 DNA follows: TGTGCCAGCAGCCGCTACAGGGGAAACACTGAAGCTTTCTTT.

This clonotype was seen a handful of times. The rearrangement links TRBV20-1 to TRBJ2-1; possible D gene TRBD2, 5 bases. There are 12 residues in the CDR3. Germline CDR1 is DFQATT and CDR2 is SNEGSKA (reference sequence). Trimming left V 0 bases short and J 10 bases short, with 10 bases between. CDR3 region: CSARERRREQFF. CDR3 nucleotides: TGCAGTGCTAGAGAACGGAGGAGAGAGCAGTTCTTC.

This chain connects TRBV6-1 to TRBJ1-5; D call uncertain. This CDR3 is built from 15 residues. V lost 1 base and J 5 bases, leaving 12 bases between the germline ends. Germline assignment: CDR1 MNHNS and CDR2 SASEGT. In DNA form, the CDR3 reads TGTGCCAGCAGTGAAGTGGCGGGCAGTTATCAGCCCCAGCATTTT. Translated: CASSEVAGSYQPQHF.

This clonotype showed up just a few times. The chain is built from TRBV27 and TRBJ1-2; 12 nucleotides align to TRBD1. Germline CDR1 is MNHEY and CDR2 is SMNVEV (reference sequence). The J segment lost 4 bases and the V segment lost 8 bases, leaving 14 bases of the junction unmatched. The CDR3 contains 17 residues. The CDR3 sequence: CASRRPGTGGSSYGYTF. CDR3 bases: TGTGCCAGCCGCCGCCCCGGGACAGGGGGCAGTAGCTATGGCTACACCTTC.

This clonotype was detected a few times. The chain is built from TRBV4-2 and TRBJ2-7, with TRBD2 as a possible D gene (6 bases). Germline-derived CDR1 and CDR2 are LGHNA and YNFKEQ. CDR3 length: 15 amino acids. Trimming cost V 1 base and J 3 bases, with 13 bases left between them. The CDR3 nucleotides read TGTGCCAGCAGCCAAGCTCGGGAGAGCATCTACGAGCAGTACTTC. Translated: CASSQARESIYEQYF.

In its sample, this clonotype was seen many times. The CDR3 bases are TGTGCCAGCAGAACAGGGAGGCGGGGGACCACAGATACGCAGTATTTT. Translation: CASRTGRRGTTDTQYF. The J gene is TRBJ2-3, the V gene TRBV28; tentative D call: TRBD2 (7 bases). The CDR3 has 16 residues. Deletions cut 6 bases from V and 2 bases from J, with 18 bases between. Germline CDR1 MDHEN, CDR2 SYDVKM.

This clonotype was seen a handful of times. The chain is built from TRBV4-2 and TRBJ2-7; D gene ambiguous. CDR3 size: 15 residues. Germline V gene sequence: CDR1 LGHNA, CDR2 YNFKEQ. V was shortened by 0 bases and J by 0 bases, with 9 bases between the two germline ends. In nucleotides, the CDR3 is TGTGCCAGCAGCCAAGATTACGGTAGCTCCTACGAGCAGTACTTC. Its translation: CASSQDYGSSYEQYF.

The gene calls are TRBV20-1 and TRBJ2-3; D perhaps matches TRBD2 (6 bases). The V gene's germline CDR1 is DFQATT and CDR2 SNEGSKA (reference sequence). This CDR3 has 14 residues. Trimming left V 0 bases short and J 5 bases short, with 12 bases between. The CDR3 DNA sequence: TGCAGTGCTAGAGATGCAGTGGGGGGAGATACGCAGTATTTT. As protein: CSARDAVGGDTQYF.

As for this clonotype: A much larger clone is a single base away; this may be a read error. V usage is TRBV7-8 and J usage is TRBJ1-5; D unresolved. The V end was cut by 1 base, the J end by 1 base, with 5 bases between. The CDR3 loop spans 14 amino acids. Germline CDR1 and CDR2: SGHVS and FQNEAQ. CDR3 in amino acids: CASSLGRSNQPQHF. CDR3 sequence (DNA): TGTGCCAGCAGCTTAGGCAGGAGCAATCAGCCCCAGCATTTT.

This clonotype was counted a few times. The gene calls are TRBV2 and TRBJ1-5; no definite D call. Germline assignment: CDR1 SNHLY and CDR2 FYNNEI. Trimming removed 6 bases at V and 0 bases at J, with 9 bases between. The CDR3 length is 14 residues. The CDR3 reads CASSPSYSNQPQHF. The DNA for the CDR3 is TGTGCCAGCAGCCCCTCGTATAGCAATCAGCCCCAGCATTTT. The full variable domain, with the rest looked up from reference TRBV2 and TRBJ1-5, is EPEVTQTPSHQVTQMGQEVILRCVPISNHLYFYWYRQILGQKVEFLVSFYNNEISEKSEIFDDQFSVERPDGSNFTLKIRSTKLEDSAMYFCASSPSYSNQPQHFGDGTRLSIL.

As regards this clonotype: This may stem from a read error, because a much larger clone lies one nucleotide away. The chain couples TRBV5-6 to TRBJ1-6; perhaps TRBD1 as D (5 bases). Germline CDR1 is SGHDT and CDR2 is YYEEEE. Trimming took 5 bases from V and 7 from J, leaving 13 bases between them. The CDR3 runs to 14 residues. The CDR3 is CASSYRDGNSPLHF. CDR3 in DNA: TGTGCCAGCAGTTACCGGGACGGGAATTCACCCCTCCACTTT.

The chain employs TRBV18 and TRBJ2-4; TRBD1 matches at 8 bases. The germline V gene encodes CDR1 KGHSH and CDR2 LQKENI. The CDR3 is 15 residues long. The V and J ends lost 1 base and 6 bases, in that order; junction bases with no gene match: 5. Here the CDR3 reads CASSPQGQGGNIQYF. The DNA for the CDR3 is TGTGCCAGCTCACCACAAGGACAGGGAGGAAACATTCAGTACTTC.

The V and J genes are TRBV2 and TRBJ2-3; TRBD1 agrees at 9 bases. Germline V lookup: CDR1 SNHLY, CDR2 FYNNEI. The CDR3 is 16 residues long. The J segment lost 4 bases and the V segment lost 1 base, leaving 6 bases of the junction unmatched. The CDR3 region is CASSEGGDRGADTQYF. CDR3 coding DNA: TGTGCCAGCAGTGAAGGTGGAGACAGGGGGGCAGATACGCAGTATTTT.

This clonotype was found a few times. V is TRBV2 and J is TRBJ1-5, with D perhaps matching TRBD1 (6 bases). Germline assignment: CDR1 SNHLY and CDR2 FYNNEI. The CDR3 covers 14 residues. Trimming pared 9 bases from V and 2 bases from J, leaving 14 bases between. CDR3 in DNA: TGTGCCAGTTTACAGGGATCGGGCAATCAGCCCCAGCATTTT. Protein product: CASLQGSGNQPQHF. The full variable domain, completed using reference TRBV2 and TRBJ1-5, is EPEVTQTPSHQVTQMGQEVILRCVPISNHLYFYWYRQILGQKVEFLVSFYNNEISEKSEIFDDQFSVERPDGSNFTLKIRSTKLEDSAMYFCASLQGSGNQPQHFGDGTRLSIL.

The sample holds one count of this clonotype. The chain combines TRBV18 with TRBJ1-1; 8 bases match TRBD1. Germline V gives CDR1 KGHSH, CDR2 LQKENI. V lost 3 bases and J lost 0; bases outside the gene matches: 3. CDR3 length equals 15 residues. For the CDR3, the DNA is TGTGCCAGCTCACCGCTGACAGGGGTGAACACTGAAGCTTTCTTT. The encoded protein is CASSPLTGVNTEAFF. The full variable domain, with the rest looked up from reference TRBV18 and TRBJ1-1, is NAGVMQNPRHLVRRRGQEARLRCSPMKGHSHVYWYRQLPEEGLKFMVYLQKENIIDESGMPKERFSAEFPKEGPSILRIQQVVRGDSAAYFCASSPLTGVNTEAFFGQGTRLTVV.

This clonotype was counted ten times or more. This chain joins TRBV7-2 and TRBJ1-2; the D is unclear. This CDR3 is 14 amino acids long. In germline, CDR1 is SGHTA, CDR2 FQGNSA. Trimming stripped 0 bases from V and 5 bases from J, with 10 bases between. The DNA of the CDR3 is TGTGCCAGCAGCTTAGCGCGTCGCGGTTATGGCTACACCTTC. It codes for CASSLARRGYGYTF.